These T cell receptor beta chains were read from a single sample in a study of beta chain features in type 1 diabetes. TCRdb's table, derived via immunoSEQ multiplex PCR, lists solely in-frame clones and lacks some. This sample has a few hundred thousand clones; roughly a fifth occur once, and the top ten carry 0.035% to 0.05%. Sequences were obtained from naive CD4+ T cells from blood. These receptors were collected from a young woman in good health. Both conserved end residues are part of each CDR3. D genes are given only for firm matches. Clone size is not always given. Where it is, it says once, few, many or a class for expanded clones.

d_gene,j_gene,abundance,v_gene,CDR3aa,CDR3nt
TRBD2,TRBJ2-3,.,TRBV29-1,CSVAEGGLTDTQYF,TGCAGCGTTGCTGAGGGAGGGCTGACAGATACGCAGTATTTT
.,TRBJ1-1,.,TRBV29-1,CSVEGGGDTEAFF,TGCAGCGTTGAGGGAGGGGGGGACACTGAAGCTTTCTTT
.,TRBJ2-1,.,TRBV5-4,CASSPSGQYNEQFF,TGTGCCAGCAGCCCGAGCGGCCAATACAATGAGCAGTTCTTC
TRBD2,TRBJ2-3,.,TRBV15,CATRLAGDEDTQYF,TGTGCCACCAGACTAGCGGGGGACGAAGATACGCAGTATTTT
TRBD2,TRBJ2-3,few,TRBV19,CASLSGRATDTQYF,TGTGCCAGCCTGAGCGGGAGGGCCACAGATACGCAGTATTTT
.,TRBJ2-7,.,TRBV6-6,CASSYSGARGSYEQYF,TGTGCCAGCAGTTACTCAGGTGCTAGGGGGTCCTACGAGCAGTACTTC
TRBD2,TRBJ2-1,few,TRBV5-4,CASSQLLTSTSYNEQFF,TGTGCCAGCAGCCAACTACTGACTAGCACAAGCTACAATGAGCAGTTCTTC
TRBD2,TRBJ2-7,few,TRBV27,CASSRLAGDYEQYF,TGTGCCAGCAGCCGACTAGCGGGGGACTACGAGCAGTACTTC
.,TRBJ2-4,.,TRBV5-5,CASSPPSGGNIQYF,TGTGCCAGCAGTCCACCCTCTGGGGGGAACATTCAGTACTTC
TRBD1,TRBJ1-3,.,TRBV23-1,CASSQSDRAGNTIYF,TGCGCCAGCAGTCAATCGGACAGGGCTGGAAACACCATATATTTT
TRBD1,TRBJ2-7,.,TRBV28,CAVTGGSYEQYF,TGTGCCGTAACAGGGGGGAGCTACGAGCAGTACTTC
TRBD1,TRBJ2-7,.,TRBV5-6,CASSPPGQEYEQYF,TGTGCCAGCAGCCCCCCCGGACAGGAGTACGAGCAGTACTTC
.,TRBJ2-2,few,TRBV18,CASSPTTGELFF,TGTGCCAGCTCACCAACAACCGGGGAGCTGTTTTTT
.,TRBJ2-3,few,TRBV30,CAWVRAGTDTQYF,TGTGCCTGGGTTCGGGCAGGGACAGATACGCAGTATTTT
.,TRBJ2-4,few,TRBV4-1,CASSQAPLASRAKNIQYF,TGCGCCAGCAGCCAAGCCCCGTTGGCTTCCAGAGCCAAAAACATTCAGTACTTC
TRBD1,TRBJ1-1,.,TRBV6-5,CASSRGQENTEAFF,TGTGCCAGCAGCAGGGGACAGGAGAACACTGAAGCTTTCTTT
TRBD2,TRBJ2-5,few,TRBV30,CAWTGLGKETQYF,TGTGCCTGGACGGGACTAGGGAAGGAGACCCAGTACTTC
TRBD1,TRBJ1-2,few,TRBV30,CAWSPGGAVGYTF,TGTGCCTGGAGCCCAGGGGGCGCGGTTGGCTACACCTTC
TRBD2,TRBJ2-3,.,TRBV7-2,CASSSQRGTDTQYF,TGTGCCAGCAGCTCCCAGCGGGGGACAGATACGCAGTATTTT
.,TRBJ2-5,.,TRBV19,CASSLDRETQYF,TGTGCCAGTAGTCTCGATCGGGAGACCCAGTACTTC
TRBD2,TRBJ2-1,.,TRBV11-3,CASSFGRGAYNEQFF,TGTGCCAGCAGCTTTGGGCGGGGGGCCTACAATGAGCAGTTCTTC
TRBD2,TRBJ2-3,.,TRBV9,CASSLLLIAGVDTQYF,TGTGCCAGCAGCCTTCTATTGATAGCGGGGGTTGATACGCAGTATTTT
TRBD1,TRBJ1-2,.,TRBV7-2,CASSHDRGKNYGYTF,TGTGCCAGCAGCCATGACAGGGGGAAAAACTATGGCTACACCTTC
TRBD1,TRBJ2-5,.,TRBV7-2,CASSFQSGGEETQYF,TGTGCCAGCAGCTTCCAGTCAGGGGGCGAAGAGACCCAGTACTTC
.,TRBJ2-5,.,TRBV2,CASSEDLGSGQETQYF,TGTGCCAGCAGTGAAGACCTTGGTAGCGGACAAGAGACCCAGTACTTC